This TCR beta chain was sequenced during a study of T cell responses to AZD1222 COVID-19 vaccine. Whole-study findings and limits: Clonal diversity may have been underestimated, and the donors were mostly white British, with more females than males. Seropositive at baseline were only a handful of AZD1222 recipients.

To note about this clone: What it binds is not known.

The CDR3 covers 15 residues. Germline trimming cut 6 bases from V and 6 bases from J; bases unmatched to any gene: 14. Germline CDR1 is LNHDA and CDR2 is SQIVND (reference sequence). Pooled together were second doses at about 4 or about 12 weeks. Clones were sequenced by immunoSEQ multiplex PCR, and TCRdb holds only the in-frame ones, with some missing. The table records fewer than 150,000 clones, 90% to 95% of them present only once. The TCR originated in an adult who received the AZD1222 COVID-19 vaccine. The V gene is TRBV19, the J gene TRBJ2-7; 7 nucleotides align to TRBD1. The sequences come from peripheral blood, collected 28 days after the second AZD1222 dose. Here the CDR3 reads CASSSRATGKGEQYF. The CDR3 region has the DNA TGTGCCAGTAGCTCCAGGGCGACAGGGAAAGGCGAGCAGTACTTC.